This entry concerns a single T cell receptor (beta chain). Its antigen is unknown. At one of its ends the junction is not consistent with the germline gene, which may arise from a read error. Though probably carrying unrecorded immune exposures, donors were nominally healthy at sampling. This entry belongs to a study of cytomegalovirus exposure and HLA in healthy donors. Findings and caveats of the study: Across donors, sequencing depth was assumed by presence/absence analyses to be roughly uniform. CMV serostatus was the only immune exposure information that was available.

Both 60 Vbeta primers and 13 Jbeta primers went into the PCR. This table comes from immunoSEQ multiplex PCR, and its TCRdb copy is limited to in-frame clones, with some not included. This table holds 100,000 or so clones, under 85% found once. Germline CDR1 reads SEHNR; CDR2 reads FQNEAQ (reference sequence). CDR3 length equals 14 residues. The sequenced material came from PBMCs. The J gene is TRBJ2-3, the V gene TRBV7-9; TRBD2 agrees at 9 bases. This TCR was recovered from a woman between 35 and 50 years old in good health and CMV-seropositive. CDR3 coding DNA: TGTGCCAGCAGCTTCGGGACTAGCAGAGATACGCAGTATTTT. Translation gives CASSFGTSRDTQYF.